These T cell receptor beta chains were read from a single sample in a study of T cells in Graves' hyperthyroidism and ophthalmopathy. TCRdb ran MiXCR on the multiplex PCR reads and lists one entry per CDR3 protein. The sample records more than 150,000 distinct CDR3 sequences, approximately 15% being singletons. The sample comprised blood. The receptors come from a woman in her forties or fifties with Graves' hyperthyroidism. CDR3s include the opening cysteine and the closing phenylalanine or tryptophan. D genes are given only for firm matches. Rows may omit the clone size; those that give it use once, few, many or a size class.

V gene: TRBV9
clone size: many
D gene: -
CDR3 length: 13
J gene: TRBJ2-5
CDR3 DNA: TGTGCCAGCAGCGGCAGGGTCCGAGAGACCCAGTACTTC
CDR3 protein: CASSGRVRETQYF

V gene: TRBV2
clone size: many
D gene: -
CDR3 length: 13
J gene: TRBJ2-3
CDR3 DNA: TGTGCCAGCTTGAGGACAGAGACAGATACGCAGTATTTT
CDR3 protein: CASLRTETDTQYF

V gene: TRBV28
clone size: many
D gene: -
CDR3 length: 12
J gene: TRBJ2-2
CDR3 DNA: TGTTCCCGACCCAGGAAAACCGGGGAGCTGTTTTTT
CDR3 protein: CSRPRKTGELFF

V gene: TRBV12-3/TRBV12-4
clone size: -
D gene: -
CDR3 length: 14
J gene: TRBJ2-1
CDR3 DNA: TGTGCCAGCAGTTTAGCGGGGAAATACAATGAGCAGTTCTTC
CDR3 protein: CASSLAGKYNEQFF

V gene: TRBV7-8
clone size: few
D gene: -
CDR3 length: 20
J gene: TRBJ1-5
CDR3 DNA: TGTGCCAGCAGCTTAACGGCAGGGTATACTCTCCCCTCTGGGGATCAGCCCCAGCATTTT
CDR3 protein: CASSLTAGYTLPSGDQPQHF

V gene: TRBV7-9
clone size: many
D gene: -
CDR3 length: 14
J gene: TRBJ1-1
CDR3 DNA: TGTGCCAGCAGCTTAGCGGGGACAACAACTGAAGCTTTCTTT
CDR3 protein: CASSLAGTTTEAFF

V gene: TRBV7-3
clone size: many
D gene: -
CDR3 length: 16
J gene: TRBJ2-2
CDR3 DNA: TGTGCCAGCAGCAGAAATGCGGGGTCGGGCACCGGGGAGCTGTTTTTT
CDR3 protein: CASSRNAGSGTGELFF

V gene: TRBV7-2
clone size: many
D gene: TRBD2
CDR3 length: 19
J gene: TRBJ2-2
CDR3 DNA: TGTGCCAGCAGCTTAGCCCTACTAGCGGGGGGGCGCGGCACCGGGGAGCTGTTTTTT
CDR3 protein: CASSLALLAGGRGTGELFF

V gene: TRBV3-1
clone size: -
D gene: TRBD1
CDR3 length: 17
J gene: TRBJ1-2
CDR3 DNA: TGTGCCAGCAGCCAATCGACAGGGCCGGATAGTAACTATGGCTACACCTTC
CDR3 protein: CASSQSTGPDSNYGYTF

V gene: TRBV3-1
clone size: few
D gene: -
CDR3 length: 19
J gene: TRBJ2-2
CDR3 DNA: TGTGCCAGCAGCCAAGAGAGGAGACAGATTCCTCCTAACACCGGGGAGCTGTTTTTT
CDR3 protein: CASSQERRQIPPNTGELFF

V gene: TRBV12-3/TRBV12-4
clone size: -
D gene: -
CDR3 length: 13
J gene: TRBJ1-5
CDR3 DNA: TGTGCCAGCAGTTTCCGGACGTCTGGGCCCCAGCATTTT
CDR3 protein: CASSFRTSGPQHF

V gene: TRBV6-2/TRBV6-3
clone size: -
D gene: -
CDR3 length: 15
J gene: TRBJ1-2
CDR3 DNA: TGTGCCAGCAGTTACTCGAGGGACCGGAGAGGGGGCTACACCTTC
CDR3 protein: CASSYSRDRRGGYTF

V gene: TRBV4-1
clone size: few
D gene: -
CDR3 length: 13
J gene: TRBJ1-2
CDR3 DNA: TGCGCCAGCAGCCTTCGGGCCGACTATGGCTACACCTTC
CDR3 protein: CASSLRADYGYTF

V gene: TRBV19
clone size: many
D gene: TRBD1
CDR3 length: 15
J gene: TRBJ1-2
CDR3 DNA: TGTGCCAGTAGTGGTGGAGGACAGGGGAACTATGGCTACACCTTC
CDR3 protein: CASSGGGQGNYGYTF

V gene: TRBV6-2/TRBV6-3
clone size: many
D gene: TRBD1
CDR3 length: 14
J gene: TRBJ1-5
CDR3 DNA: TGTGCCAGCAGTTATCAGGGGGCTAGACAGCCCCAGCATTTT
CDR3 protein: CASSYQGARQPQHF

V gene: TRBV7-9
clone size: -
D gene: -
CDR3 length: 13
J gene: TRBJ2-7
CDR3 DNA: TGTGCCAGCAGCCGTGGGGGGCTGTACGAGCAGTACTTC
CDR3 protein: CASSRGGLYEQYF

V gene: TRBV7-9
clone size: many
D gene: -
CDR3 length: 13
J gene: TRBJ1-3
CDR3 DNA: TGTGCCAGCAGCCCCTTAGTGCAGAGCACCATATATTTT
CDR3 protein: CASSPLVQSTIYF

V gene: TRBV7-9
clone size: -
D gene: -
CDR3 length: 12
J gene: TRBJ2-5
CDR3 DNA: TGTGCCAGCTGTACGGGGGATGAGACCCAGTACTTC
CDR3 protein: CASCTGDETQYF

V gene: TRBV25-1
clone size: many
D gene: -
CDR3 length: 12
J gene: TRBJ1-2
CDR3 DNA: TGTGCCAGCAGTCAAGGGCCTGGCGGCTACACCTTC
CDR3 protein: CASSQGPGGYTF

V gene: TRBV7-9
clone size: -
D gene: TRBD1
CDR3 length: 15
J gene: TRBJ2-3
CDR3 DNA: TGTGCCAGCAGCTTGAAACAGGGGGCGTCAGATACGCAGTATTTT
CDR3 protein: CASSLKQGASDTQYF

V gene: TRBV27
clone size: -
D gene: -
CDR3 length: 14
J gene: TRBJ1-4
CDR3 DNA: TGTGCCAGCAGATGGGCAGGCGCAAATGAAAAACTGTTTTTT
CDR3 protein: CASRWAGANEKLFF

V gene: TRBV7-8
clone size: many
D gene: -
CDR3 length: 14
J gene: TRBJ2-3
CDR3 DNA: TGTGCCAGCAGCTTAGTGGGCCGCACAGATACGCAGTATTTT
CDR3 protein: CASSLVGRTDTQYF

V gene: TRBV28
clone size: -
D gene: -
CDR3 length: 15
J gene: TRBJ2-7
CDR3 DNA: TGTGCCAGCAGTCTTTTATGGGACGGCGACTACGAGCAGTACTTC
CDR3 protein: CASSLLWDGDYEQYF

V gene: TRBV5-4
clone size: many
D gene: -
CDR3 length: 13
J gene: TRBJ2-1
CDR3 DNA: TGTGCCAGCAGCCTCCCCCGTGTCGATGAGCAGTTCTTC
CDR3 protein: CASSLPRVDEQFF

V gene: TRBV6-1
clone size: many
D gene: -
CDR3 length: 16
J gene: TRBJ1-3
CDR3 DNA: TGTGCCAGCAGAGATCCGGGACTTATCTCTGGAAACACCATATATTTT
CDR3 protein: CASRDPGLISGNTIYF

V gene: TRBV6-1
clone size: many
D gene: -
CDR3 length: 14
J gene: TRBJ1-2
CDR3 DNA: TGTGCCAGCAGTGCGGGGGAGACTAACTATGGCTACACCTTC
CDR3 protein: CASSAGETNYGYTF

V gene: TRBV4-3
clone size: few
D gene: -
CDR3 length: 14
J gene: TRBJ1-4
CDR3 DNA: TGCGCCAGCAGCCAAGAACGGGATAATGAAAAACTGTTTTTT
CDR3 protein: CASSQERDNEKLFF

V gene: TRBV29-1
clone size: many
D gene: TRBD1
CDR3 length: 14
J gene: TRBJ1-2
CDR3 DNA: TGCAGCGTGAGGCACAGGGGAATGGGCTATGGCTACACCTTC
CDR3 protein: CSVRHRGMGYGYTF

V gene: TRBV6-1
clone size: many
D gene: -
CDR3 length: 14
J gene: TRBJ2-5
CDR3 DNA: TGTGCCAGTTCAGCAATCAACCGTCAAGAGACCCAGTACTTC
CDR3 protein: CASSAINRQETQYF

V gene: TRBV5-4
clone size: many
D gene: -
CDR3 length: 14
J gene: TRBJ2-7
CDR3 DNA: TGTGCCAGCACGGTGGGGGCTCGGCCCTACGAGCAGTACTTC
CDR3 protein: CASTVGARPYEQYF

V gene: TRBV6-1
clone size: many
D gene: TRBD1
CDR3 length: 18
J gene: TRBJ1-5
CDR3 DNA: TGTGCCAGCAGTGGATCGGCGGGGACAGGGTTTAGCAATCAGCCCCAGCATTTT
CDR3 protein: CASSGSAGTGFSNQPQHF

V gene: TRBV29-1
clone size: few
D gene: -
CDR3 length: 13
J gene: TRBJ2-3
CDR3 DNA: TGCAGCGTTGTCCAGGAGAATACAGATACGCAGTATTTT
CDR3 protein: CSVVQENTDTQYF

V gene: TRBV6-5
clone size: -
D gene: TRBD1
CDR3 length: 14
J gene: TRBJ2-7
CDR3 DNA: TGTGCCAGCAGTTATCAGGGGGCGGGCTACGAGCAGTACTTC
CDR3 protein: CASSYQGAGYEQYF

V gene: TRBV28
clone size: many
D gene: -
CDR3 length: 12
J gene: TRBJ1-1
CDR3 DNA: TGTGCCAGCAGTACCTCAGGGGAAGTAGCTTTCTTT
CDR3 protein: CASSTSGEVAFF

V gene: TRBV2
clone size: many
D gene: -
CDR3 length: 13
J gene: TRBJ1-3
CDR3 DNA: TGTGCCAGCAGCGAAGGGGGAAGAAACACCATATATTTT
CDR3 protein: CASSEGGRNTIYF

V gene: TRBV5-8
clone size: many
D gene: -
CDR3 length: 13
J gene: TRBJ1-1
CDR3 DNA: TGTGCCAGCAGCTTGCACAGAAACACTGAAGCTTTCTTT
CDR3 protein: CASSLHRNTEAFF

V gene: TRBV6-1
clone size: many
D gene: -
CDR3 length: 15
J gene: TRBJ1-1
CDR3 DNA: TGTGCCAGCATCGCTACGCACCATCCTAACACTGAAGCTTTCTTT
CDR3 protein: CASIATHHPNTEAFF

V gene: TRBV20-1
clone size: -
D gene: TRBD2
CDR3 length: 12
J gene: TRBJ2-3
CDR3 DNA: TGCAGTTCCGGGGCTAGCGGTAATACGCAGTATTTT
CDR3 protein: CSSGASGNTQYF

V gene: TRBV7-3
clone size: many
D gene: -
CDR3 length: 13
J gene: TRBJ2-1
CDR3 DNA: TGTGCCAGCAGCTTAACCTGGGACAATGAGCAGTTCTTC
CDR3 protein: CASSLTWDNEQFF

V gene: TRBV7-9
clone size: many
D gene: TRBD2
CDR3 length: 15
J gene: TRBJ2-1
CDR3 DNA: TGTGCCAGCAGCTACGGACTAGCGGGGAGGAATGAGCAGTTCTTC
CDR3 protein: CASSYGLAGRNEQFF

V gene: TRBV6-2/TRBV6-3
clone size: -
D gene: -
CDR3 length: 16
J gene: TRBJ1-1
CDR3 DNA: TGTGCCAGCAGTTACTCCCGATTTTTGGGGGACACTGAAGCTTTCTTT
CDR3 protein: CASSYSRFLGDTEAFF

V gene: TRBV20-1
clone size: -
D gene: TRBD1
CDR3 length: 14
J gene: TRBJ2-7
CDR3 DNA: TGCAGTGCTTATGACAGGGGGCGAACCTACGAGCAGTACTTC
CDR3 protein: CSAYDRGRTYEQYF

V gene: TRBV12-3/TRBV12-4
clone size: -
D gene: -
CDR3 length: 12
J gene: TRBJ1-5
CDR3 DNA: TGTGCCAGCAGCCGGAACAATCAGCCCCAGCATTTT
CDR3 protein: CASSRNNQPQHF

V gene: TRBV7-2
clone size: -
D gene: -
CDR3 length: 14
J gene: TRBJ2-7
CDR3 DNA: TGTGCCAGCAGCTTAGTCGGCAGGGCTAGCGAGCAGTACTTC
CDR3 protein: CASSLVGRASEQYF

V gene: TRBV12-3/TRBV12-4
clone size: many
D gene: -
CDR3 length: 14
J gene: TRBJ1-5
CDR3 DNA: TGTGCCAGCAGTTTCTCTAGTAGCAATCAGCCCCAGCATTTT
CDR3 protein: CASSFSSSNQPQHF

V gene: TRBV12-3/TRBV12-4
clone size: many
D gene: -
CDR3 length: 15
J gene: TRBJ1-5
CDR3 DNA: TGTGCCAGCAGTTTAGGGGGACTGTTGAATCAGCCCCAGCATTTT
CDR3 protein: CASSLGGLLNQPQHF

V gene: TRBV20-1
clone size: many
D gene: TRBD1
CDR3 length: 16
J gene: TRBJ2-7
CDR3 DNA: TGCAGTGCTAGAGCCAGGGACAGGACGCTAACCTACGAGCAGTACTTC
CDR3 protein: CSARARDRTLTYEQYF

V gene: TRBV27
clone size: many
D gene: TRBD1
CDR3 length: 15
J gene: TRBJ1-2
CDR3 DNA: TGTGCCAGCAGGGGGACAGGGGCTGTCGGCTATGGCTACACCTTC
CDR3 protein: CASRGTGAVGYGYTF

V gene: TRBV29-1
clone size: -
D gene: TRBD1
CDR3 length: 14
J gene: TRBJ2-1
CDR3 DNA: TGCAGCGTTGTCAGGGACAGGCCCTACAATGAGCAGTTCTTC
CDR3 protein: CSVVRDRPYNEQFF

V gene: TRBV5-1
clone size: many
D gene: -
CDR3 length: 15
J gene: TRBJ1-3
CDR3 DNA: TGCGCCAGCAGCGCACCAGGGACCGCCGGAAACACCATATATTTT
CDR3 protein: CASSAPGTAGNTIYF

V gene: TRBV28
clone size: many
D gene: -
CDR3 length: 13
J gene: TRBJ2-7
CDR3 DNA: TGTGCCAGCAGTTTCATGGGTTTCTACGAGCAGTACTTC
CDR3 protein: CASSFMGFYEQYF

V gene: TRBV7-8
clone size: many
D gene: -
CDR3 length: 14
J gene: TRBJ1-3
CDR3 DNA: TGTGCCAGCAGCCCGGGGACGTCTGGAAACACCATATATTTT
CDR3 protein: CASSPGTSGNTIYF

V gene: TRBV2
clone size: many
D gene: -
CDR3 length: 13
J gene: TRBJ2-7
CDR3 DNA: TGTGCCAGCAGTGTTGACACCGTTTACGAGCAGTACTTC
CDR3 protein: CASSVDTVYEQYF

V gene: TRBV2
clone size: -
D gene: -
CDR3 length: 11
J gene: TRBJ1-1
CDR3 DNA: TGTGCCAGCACAGTGGGTGAGGAAGCTTTCTTT
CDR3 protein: CASTVGEEAFF

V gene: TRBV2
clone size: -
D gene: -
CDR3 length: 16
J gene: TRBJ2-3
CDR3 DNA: TGTGCCAGAAGGGGGACCCGGGACGCAAGCACAGATACGCAGTATTTT
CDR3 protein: CARRGTRDASTDTQYF